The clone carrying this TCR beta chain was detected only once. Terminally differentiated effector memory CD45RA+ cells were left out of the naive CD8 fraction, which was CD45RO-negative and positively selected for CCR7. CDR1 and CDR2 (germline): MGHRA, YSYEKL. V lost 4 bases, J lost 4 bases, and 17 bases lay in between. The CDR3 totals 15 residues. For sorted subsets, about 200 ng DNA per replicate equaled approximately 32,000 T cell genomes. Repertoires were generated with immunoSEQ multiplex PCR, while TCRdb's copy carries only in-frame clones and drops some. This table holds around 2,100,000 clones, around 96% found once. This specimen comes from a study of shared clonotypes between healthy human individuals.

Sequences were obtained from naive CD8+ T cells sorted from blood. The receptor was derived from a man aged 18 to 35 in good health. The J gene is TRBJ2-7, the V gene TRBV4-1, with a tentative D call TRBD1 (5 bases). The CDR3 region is CASSLKPGFPYEQYF. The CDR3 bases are TGCGCCAGCAGCCTCAAACCAGGGTTCCCGTACGAGCAGTACTTC.